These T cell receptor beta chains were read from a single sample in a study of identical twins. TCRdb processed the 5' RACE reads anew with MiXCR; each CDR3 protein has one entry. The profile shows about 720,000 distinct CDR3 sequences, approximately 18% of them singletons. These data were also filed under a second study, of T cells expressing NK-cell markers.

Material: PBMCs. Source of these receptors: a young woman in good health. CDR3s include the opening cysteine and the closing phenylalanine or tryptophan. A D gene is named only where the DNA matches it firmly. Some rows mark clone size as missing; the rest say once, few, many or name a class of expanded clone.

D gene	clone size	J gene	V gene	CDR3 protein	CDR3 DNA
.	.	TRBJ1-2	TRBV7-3	CASSRTQNRESVGYTF	TGTGCCAGCAGCCGAACACAAAACAGGGAATCGGTTGGCTACACCTTC
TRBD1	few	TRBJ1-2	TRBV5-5	CASSLGGTGIYGYTF	TGTGCCAGCAGCTTGGGAGGGACAGGGATTTACGGCTACACCTTC
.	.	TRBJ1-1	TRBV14	CASSLRTDTEAFF	TGTGCCAGCAGCCTTAGGACAGACACTGAAGCTTTCTTT
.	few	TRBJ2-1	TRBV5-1	CASSPNGLGSYNEQFF	TGCGCCAGCAGCCCGAATGGGTTGGGTTCTTACAATGAGCAGTTCTTC
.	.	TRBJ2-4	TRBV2	CASLDRNIQYF	TGTGCCAGTTTGGACAGAAACATTCAGTACTTC
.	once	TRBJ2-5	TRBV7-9	CASSLANYETQCF	TGTGCCAGCAGCTTAGCTAATTATGAGACCCAGTGCTTC
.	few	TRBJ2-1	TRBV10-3	CAISRDWYNEQFF	TGTGCCATCAGCCGGGACTGGTACAATGAGCAGTTCTTC
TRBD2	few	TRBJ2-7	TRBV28	CASRASGMGEQYF	TGTGCCAGCAGAGCTAGCGGGATGGGCGAGCAGTACTTC
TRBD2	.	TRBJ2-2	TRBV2	CASSEGGLVTRRKAGELFF	TGTGCCAGCAGTGAAGGGGGACTAGTGACCCGAAGGAAAGCCGGGGAGCTGTTTTTT
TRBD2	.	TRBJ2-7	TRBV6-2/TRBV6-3	CASSSPSGGRDYEQYF	TGTGCCAGCAGTTCCCCGTCGGGGGGGAGGGACTACGAGCAGTACTTC
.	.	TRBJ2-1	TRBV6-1	CASTLLRSSGHYNEQFF	TGTGCCAGCACCCTACTGCGATCCTCGGGGCACTACAATGAGCAGTTCTTC
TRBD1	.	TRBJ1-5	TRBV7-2	CASSLATGGRPQHF	TGTGCCAGCAGCTTAGCGACAGGGGGTCGGCCCCAGCATTTT
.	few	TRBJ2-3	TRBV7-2	CASVRKGEGTDTQYF	TGTGCCAGCGTAAGGAAGGGGGAAGGCACAGATACGCAGTATTTT
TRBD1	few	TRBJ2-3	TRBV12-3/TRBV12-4	CASSPRTGGGTDTQYF	TGTGCCAGCAGTCCGAGGACAGGGGGAGGGACAGATACGCAGTATTTT
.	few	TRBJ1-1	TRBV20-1	CSASGLATEAFF	TGCAGTGCTTCCGGGCTCGCCACTGAAGCTTTCTTT
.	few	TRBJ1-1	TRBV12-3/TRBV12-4	CASTLRTLRATEAFF	TGTGCCAGCACCCTAAGGACCCTGAGGGCCACTGAAGCTTTCTTT
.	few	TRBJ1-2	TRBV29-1	CSVERQGYGYTF	TGCAGCGTTGAACGGCAGGGATATGGCTACACCTTC
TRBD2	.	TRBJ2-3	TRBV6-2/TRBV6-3	CASSYEAGSVDTQYF	TGTGCCAGCAGTTATGAAGCGGGATCGGTAGATACGCAGTATTTT
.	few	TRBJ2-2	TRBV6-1	CASCNLDREGTGELFF	TGTGCCAGCTGCAACCTCGACAGGGAGGGCACCGGGGAGCTGTTTTTT
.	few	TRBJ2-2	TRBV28	CASRTRLNTGELFF	TGTGCCAGCAGGACCCGATTAAACACCGGGGAGCTGTTTTTT
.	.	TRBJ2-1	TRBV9	CASSEGLINNEQFF	TGTGCCAGCAGCGAGGGGCTTATTAACAATGAGCAGTTCTTC
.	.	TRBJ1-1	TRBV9	CASSGGGLQGRMNTEAFF	TGTGCCAGCAGCGGAGGAGGACTCCAGGGGAGAATGAACACTGAAGCTTTCTTT
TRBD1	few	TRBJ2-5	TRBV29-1	CSVGQVQETQYF	TGCAGCGTGGGACAGGTCCAAGAGACCCAGTACTTC
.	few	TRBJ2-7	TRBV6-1	CASSESRVIITYEQYF	TGTGCCAGCAGTGAAAGTAGGGTAATCATTACCTACGAGCAGTACTTC
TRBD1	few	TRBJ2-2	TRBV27	CASSEGQVVGELFF	TGTGCCAGCAGTGAGGGACAGGTAGTCGGGGAGCTGTTTTTT
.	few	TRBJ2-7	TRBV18	CASSPPMGRDTEQYF	TGTGCCAGCTCACCACCGATGGGGAGGGACACCGAGCAGTACTTC
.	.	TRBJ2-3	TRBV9	CASSVLRGLGTDTQYF	TGTGCCAGCAGCGTACTGCGGGGGCTGGGCACAGATACGCAGTATTTT
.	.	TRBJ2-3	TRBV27	CASNNRDTQYF	TGTGCCAGCAATAACAGAGATACGCAGTATTTT
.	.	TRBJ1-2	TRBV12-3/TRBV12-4	CASRAHRAGGYTF	TGTGCCAGCAGAGCCCACAGGGCCGGGGGCTACACCTTC
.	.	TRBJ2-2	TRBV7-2	CASSLRNTFRGGELFF	TGTGCCAGCAGCTTACGTAATACCTTTCGAGGCGGGGAGCTGTTTTTT
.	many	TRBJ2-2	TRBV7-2	CASSSSPPNTGELFF	TGTGCCAGCAGCTCTTCTCCCCCAAACACCGGGGAGCTGTTTTTT
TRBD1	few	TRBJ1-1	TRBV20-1	CSARTRGPSAEAFF	TGCAGTGCTAGAACCAGGGGGCCGTCCGCTGAAGCTTTCTTT
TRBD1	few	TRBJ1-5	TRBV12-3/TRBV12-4	CASSFGTGGSQPQHF	TGTGCCAGCAGTTTTGGGACAGGGGGTAGCCAGCCCCAGCATTTT
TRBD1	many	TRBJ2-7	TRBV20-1	CSCRRGQGTYEQYF	TGCAGTTGTCGCCGGGGACAGGGTACCTACGAGCAGTACTTC
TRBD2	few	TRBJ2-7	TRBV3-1	CASSRTSFPYEQYF	TGTGCCAGCTCGAGGACTAGCTTCCCCTACGAGCAGTACTTC
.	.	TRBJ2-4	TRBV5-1	CASSQETEAKNIQYF	TGCGCCAGCAGCCAAGAGACAGAAGCCAAAAACATTCAGTACTTC
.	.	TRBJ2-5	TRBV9	CASSAHSSWGQYF	TGTGCCAGCAGCGCCCACTCATCTTGGGGCCAGTACTTC
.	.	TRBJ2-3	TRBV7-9	CASSLDGRSTDTQYF	TGTGCCAGCAGCTTAGACGGCAGAAGCACAGATACGCAGTATTTT
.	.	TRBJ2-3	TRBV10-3	CAISSTIGGQDLGTDTQYF	TGTGCCATCAGCTCTACCATTGGGGGACAAGATCTGGGAACAGATACGCAGTATTTT
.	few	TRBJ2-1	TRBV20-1	CSAREVAHSTNEQFF	TGCAGTGCTAGAGAGGTGGCCCACTCTACAAATGAGCAGTTCTTC
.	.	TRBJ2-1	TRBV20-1	CSTHRASYNEQFF	TGCAGTACCCACCGGGCCTCCTACAATGAGCAGTTCTTC
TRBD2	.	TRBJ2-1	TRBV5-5	CASSFAGGSDEQFF	TGTGCCAGCAGCTTTGCGGGGGGGAGCGATGAGCAGTTCTTC
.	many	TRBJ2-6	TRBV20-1	CSARADSGANVLTF	TGCAGTGCTAGGGCTGACTCTGGGGCCAACGTCCTGACTTTC
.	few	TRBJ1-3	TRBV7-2	CASSLGGNRNTIYF	TGTGCCAGCAGCTTGGGGGGGAATAGAAACACCATATATTTT
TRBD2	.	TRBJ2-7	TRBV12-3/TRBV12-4	CASSWLAGFSYEQYF	TGTGCCAGCAGTTGGCTAGCGGGGTTCTCCTACGAGCAGTACTTC
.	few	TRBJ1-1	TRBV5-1	CASSFRASRLNTEAFF	TGCGCCAGCAGCTTCAGGGCCTCGCGATTGAACACTGAAGCTTTCTTT
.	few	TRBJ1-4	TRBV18	CASSPGVGGEKLFF	TGTGCCAGCTCTCCGGGTGTTGGAGGTGAAAAACTGTTTTTT
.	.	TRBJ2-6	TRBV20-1	CSARVETGANVLTF	TGCAGTGCTAGGGTAGAAACTGGGGCCAACGTCCTGACTTTC
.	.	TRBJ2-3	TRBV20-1	CSARDLAGGTDTQYF	TGCAGTGCTAGAGATCTCGCAGGGGGGACAGATACGCAGTATTTT
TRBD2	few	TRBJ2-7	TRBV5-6	CASRDRTRSHEQYF	TGTGCCAGCAGGGATCGGACTAGATCCCACGAGCAGTACTTC
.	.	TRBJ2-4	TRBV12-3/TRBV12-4	CASSSLGGGERPKNIQYF	TGTGCCAGCAGTTCCCTAGGGGGTGGGGAAAGGCCCAAAAACATTCAGTACTTC
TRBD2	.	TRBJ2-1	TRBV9	CASSVDGGDYNEQFF	TGTGCCAGCAGCGTAGATGGGGGGGACTACAATGAGCAGTTCTTC
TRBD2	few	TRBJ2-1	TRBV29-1	CSVGGLASFSVRDEQFF	TGCAGCGTTGGGGGACTAGCGTCTTTTAGCGTGAGGGATGAGCAGTTCTTC
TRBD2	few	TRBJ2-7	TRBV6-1	CASGGELGTEQYF	TGTGCCAGCGGGGGGGAATTGGGGACCGAGCAGTACTTC
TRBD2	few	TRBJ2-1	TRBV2	CASSVSTSGGPSYNEQFF	TGTGCCAGCAGTGTATCGACTAGCGGGGGCCCTTCCTACAATGAGCAGTTCTTC
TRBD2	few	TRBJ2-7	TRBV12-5	CASGSPLAGVLGEQYF	TGTGCTAGTGGTTCCCCCCTAGCGGGGGTTCTAGGCGAGCAGTACTTC
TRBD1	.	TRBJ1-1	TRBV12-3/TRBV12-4	CASSRTGLRGNFF	TGTGCCAGCAGTCGGACAGGTCTAAGGGGAAATTTCTTT
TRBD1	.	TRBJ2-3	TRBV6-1	CASRRDRGPTSTDTQYF	TGTGCCAGCAGACGGGACAGGGGACCTACTAGCACAGATACGCAGTATTTT